The entry below describes one T cell receptor (beta chain). This sample is drawn from a study of blood T cell repertoires in COVID-19. The germline V and J ends were trimmed by 4 bases and 9 bases, with 12 bases remaining between them. The CDR3 extends over 13 amino acids. Germline assignment: CDR1 KGHDR and CDR2 SFDVKD. Original handling: How many nucleated cells were present was estimated from reference gene primer amplification. TCRdb's table, derived via immunoSEQ multiplex PCR, lists solely in-frame clones and lacks some. The V and J calls and clone size come from that table; D and trimming were worked out from the DNA. The sample comprises around 31,000 clones, approximately 88% of which are singletons, and approximately 7.9% rests with the top ten.

The sequenced sample consisted of peripheral blood. The J gene is TRBJ2-1, the V gene TRBV24-1, with D hard to call. This TCR came from a man in his 60s with COVID-19, enrolled during active disease. CDR3 residues: CATSEAQDTEQFF. The CDR3 DNA sequence: TGTGCCACCAGTGAGGCCCAGGATACTGAGCAGTTCTTC.